This record covers a single TCR beta chain. The target antigen is unknown. Exclusion criteria comprised uncontrolled infection, other autoimmune disease, pregnancy or lactation. This sample was included in a study of T cells in Graves' hyperthyroidism and ophthalmopathy. Study outcomes and limitations: The blood repertoire included most of the expanded thyroid clonotypes above 0.001. Ophthalmopathy was distinguished from stable hyperthyroidism by 13 V-J signatures.

The CDR3 regions of TCR beta were amplified from RNA transcripts. Researchers ran a first-round RT-PCR on the TCR CDR3 using the HTBI primer set. TCRdb redid the calling of the multiplex PCR reads with MiXCR, one entry per CDR3 protein. The sample consists of hundreds of thousands of distinct CDR3 sequences, around 39% of them appearing once. V lost 7 bases and J lost 5, with 14 bases in between. The CDR3 is 14 residues long. Germline CDR1 LNHDA, CDR2 SQIVND (reference sequence). The specimen was blood. The chain couples TRBV19 to TRBJ2-2, with TRBD2 as a possible D gene (5 bases). This TCR was recovered from a man between 18 and 35 years old with Graves' hyperthyroidism. The chain's CDR3 is CASKVGVGTGELFF. The CDR3 DNA sequence: TGTGCCAGTAAGGTGGGAGTAGGTACCGGGGAGCTGTTTTTT.